This T cell receptor beta chain was sequenced in a study of blood T cell repertoires in COVID-19 (TCRdb year 2020). Background for the entire study: Collaborator samples came from the United States, Italy and Spain and covered acute and convalescent phases of COVID-19. The material from the prospective study consisted of cDNA or gDNA derived from T cells, B-cell-depleted T cells, or PBMCs. Subjects who had been exposed to COVID-19, were actively infected with it, or had recovered from it provided the deeply sampled blood TCRbeta repertoires that made up the dataset. The repertoires were released in a freely available public database intended as a resource for research on the immune response to SARS-CoV-2. The samples were drawn from two sources: the first 160 participants of the ongoing ImmuneRACE study, and approximately 1,300 subjects contributed by 6 global collaborators. Nearly every sample came with metadata listing a de-identified subject ID, COVID-19 status, age in years and sex. HLA class I and class II types, where available, came from metadata supplied by the sample provider rather than from assay-based typing.

TCRbeta CDR3 regions were amplified from genomic DNA by means of the immunoSEQ Assay, a bias-controlled multiplex PCR. The source study handled its data this way. The number of nucleated cells in each sample was estimated by amplification of reference gene primers within the assay. Sequence reads were collapsed and filtered to measure the absolute abundance of every unique TCRbeta CDR3 rearrangement. For each sample, productive Simpson clonality was calculated as the square root of Simpson's diversity index across productive rearrangements. TCRdb took over this immuneACCESS table, retaining in-frame rearrangements with V and J assigned. Such tables are incomplete; in checked studies, under half of the missing clones stem from an unresolved V gene, and the remainder is unexplained. D and trimming were read from the DNA, whereas the V and J calls and clone size are those reported in that table. The sample includes 430,000 or so clones, with roughly 90% observed a single time. Approximately 1.5% of the sample is in the top ten clones.

In the prospective study, participants were about 18 to 100 years old, resided in 25 or so geographic areas of the United States, and were enrolled through a virtual design. Cohort assignment in the prospective study relied on participant-reported clinical history from a screening survey and a study questionnaire. A participant counted as exposed if, within 2 weeks of entering the study, that participant had been in contact with someone who had a PCR-confirmed or clinician-diagnosed COVID-19 case. In the prospective study, whole blood, serum and a nasopharyngeal or oropharyngeal swab were collected from each participant by mobile phlebotomists. Prospective study participants could optionally give additional blood draws and questionnaires over an approximately two-month period. Before DNA extraction, prospective study blood samples were shipped either frozen or at room temperature. V gives up 6 bases and J gives up 14 bases, and the segment between their germline ends measures 14 bases. From the cysteine through the phenylalanine, the CDR3 covers 12 amino acids. The retained sequence is limited to the CDR3, 36 bases, with the frame set at the first base.

As to this clone: Its antigen is unknown. The sample holds no much larger clone one base away, and base qualities are not on file.

Overall results and qualifications from the work: How much clinical and demographic metadata was included differed by source and by participant, and the metadata was provided uncurated.

The specimen sequenced was PBMCs or T cells enriched from blood (not recorded which). This clonotype was obtained from a woman between 18 and 30 years old who had been exposed to COVID-19. This chain is built from TRBV12-3 or TRBV12-4 and TRBJ1-6, with an unclear D gene assignment. DNA sequence: TGTGCCAGCAGAACCGGAGACTGGGCCCTCCACTTT. Its protein is CASRTGDWALHF.